This T cell receptor (beta chain) came from a study of T cell repertoires in cytomegalovirus infection. In this sample, this clonotype turned up many times. Its antigen is unknown. Germline CDR1 and CDR2: SGHTA and FQGNSA. Losses at the gene ends were 6 bases for V and 0 bases for J; bases not matched to a gene: 6. The CDR3 is 15 residues long. TCRdb reprocessed the reads with MiXCR, giving one entry per CDR3 protein. The sample consists of 450,000 to 600,000 distinct CDR3 sequences, about 33% of them appearing once. The sequences come from cultured PBMCs, collected from culture after CMV antigen stimulation. This sequence was found in a human donor in good health (CMV status not recorded). Some clones in this sample may be carry-over from other donors' samples. The chain has TRBV7-2 and TRBJ2-3, with 7 bases aligning to TRBD2. CDR3 bases: TGTGCCAGCAGTCCTAGCGGAAGGAGCACAGATACGCAGTATTTT. Amino acids: CASSPSGRSTDTQYF.